The 17 T cell receptor beta chains below were found in one sample sequenced in a study of siplizumab effects on memory and regulatory T cells. Only in-frame clones appear in the TCRdb table, and some are missing; sequencing was by immunoSEQ multiplex PCR. Found here are 55,000 to 70,000 clones, over 85% of them singletons; the top ten hold 38%. Sequences were obtained from CD8+ T cells sorted from blood. The receptor set was obtained from a human donor in good health.

The chain recombines TRBV11-2 with TRBJ2-2, with 15 bases identical to TRBD2. V trimming: 0 bases; J trimming: 5 bases; junction bases outside the gene matches: 10. In germline, CDR1 is SGHAT, CDR2 FQNNGV. There are 20 residues in the CDR3. The CDR3 here is CASSLEGRTSGRARTGELFF. CDR3 in DNA: TGTGCCAGCAGCTTAGAGGGGAGGACTAGCGGGAGGGCCCGAACCGGGGAGCTGTTTTTT.

The chain combines TRBV2 with TRBJ2-5; D remains unclear. Per germline, CDR1 SNHLY and CDR2 FYNNEI. The CDR3 sequence is 14 residues long. The V end lost 3 bases, the J end lost 0 bases, and 8 bases lay between the germline ends. The CDR3 loop is CASSDSSYQETQYF. In nucleotides, the CDR3 is TGTGCCAGCAGTGACTCCTCGTACCAAGAGACCCAGTACTTC.

This chain connects TRBV4-1 to TRBJ2-7, with D possibly being TRBD1 or TRBD2 (5 bases each). Trimming removed 0 bases at V and 5 bases at J, with 11 bases between. This CDR3 spans 14 amino acids. Germline-derived CDR1 and CDR2 are MGHRA and YSYEKL. In nucleotides, the CDR3 is TGCGCCAGCAGCCAAGAGGCCCGGGGCAACGAGCAGTACTTC. Translating it yields CASSQEARGNEQYF.

The J gene is TRBJ2-1, the V gene TRBV7-9, with D perhaps matching TRBD1 or TRBD2 (7 bases each). Looked up from germline, CDR1 is SEHNR and CDR2 is FQNEAQ (reference sequence). The CDR3 covers 14 residues. V was shortened by 7 bases and J by 6 bases, with 16 bases between the two germline ends. The CDR3 protein is CASTQGGYANEQFF. The CDR3 DNA reads as TGTGCCAGCACCCAGGGGGGGTATGCCAATGAGCAGTTCTTC.

The chain carries TRBV11-3 and TRBJ2-3, with 12 positions matching TRBD2. Germline V gene sequence: CDR1 SGHNT, CDR2 YENEEA. V lost 2 bases and J lost 2; bases outside the gene matches: 5. This CDR3 region has 17 residues. CDR3 bases: TGTGCCAGCAGCTTACTAGCGGGAGGGCCGGTCACAGATACGCAGTATTTT. Its protein product is CASSLLAGGPVTDTQYF.

The rearrangement links TRBV6-5 to TRBJ1-1, with D possibly TRBD1 on 5 matching bases. Germline CDR1 reads MNHEY; CDR2 reads SVGAGI. The CDR3 consists of 13 residues. V lost 5 bases and J 5 bases, leaving 12 bases between the germline ends. The CDR3 region is CASSTWGSTEAFF. The CDR3 DNA reads TGTGCCAGCAGTACTTGGGGGTCAACTGAAGCTTTCTTT.

Here the CDR3 DNA reads TGTGCCAGCAGTTGGGCAGTCGATCAACTCTCTTACAATGAGCAGTTCTTC. It specifies CASSWAVDQLSYNEQFF. The chain is built from TRBV27 and TRBJ2-1; no clear D. The CDR3 sequence is 17 residues long. V lost 4 bases and J 4 bases, leaving 20 bases between the germline ends. Germline CDR1 and CDR2: MNHEY and SMNVEV (reference sequence).

This rearrangement joins TRBV4-1 to TRBJ2-3; D remains ambiguous. CDR3 length: 13 residues. V dropped 1 base and J dropped 0 bases, with 2 bases sitting between them. Per germline, CDR1 MGHRA and CDR2 YSYEKL. Here the CDR3 DNA reads TGCGCCAGCAGCCAAGGCAGCACAGATACGCAGTATTTT. Residues: CASSQGSTDTQYF.

As for this clone: One end of the junction does not line up with germline, which may come from a read error. The chain combines TRBV2 with TRBJ2-3; 7 bases align to TRBD1. Per germline, CDR1 SNHLY and CDR2 FYNNEI. This CDR3 is built from 14 residues. This CDR3 reads CTSGTEVRTDTQYF. The CDR3 DNA follows: TGCACCTCCGGGACAGAGGTTCGCACAGATACGCAGTATTTT.

In its sample, this clone was seen once. The chain carries TRBV27 and TRBJ2-1; 8 bases agree with TRBD2. V gave up 3 bases and J gave up 8 bases; unmatched junction bases: 9. The CDR3 is 15 residues long. Germline lookup yields CDR1 MNHEY and CDR2 SMNVEV (reference sequence). The CDR3 bases are TGTGCCAGCAGTTTCGGCGGGAGGACCAGGGATGAGCAGTTCTTC. Its protein product is CASSFGGRTRDEQFF.

J is TRBJ2-1 and V is TRBV6-4; TRBD2 matches at 8 bases. The CDR3 covers 16 residues. From germline, CDR1 is MRHNA and CDR2 SNTAGT. V lost 6 bases and J lost 1; bases outside the gene matches: 8. In DNA, the CDR3 is TGTGCCAGCAGCCCTGTCACGGGAGGGTCCTACAATGAGCAGTTCTTC. This gives the protein CASSPVTGGSYNEQFF.

J is TRBJ2-3 and V is TRBV5-6; D remains ambiguous. Germline loops: CDR1 SGHDT, CDR2 YYEEEE. The CDR3 is made up of 13 amino acids. V lost 3 bases and J 8 bases, leaving 13 bases between the germline ends. The CDR3 DNA reads TGTGCCAGCAGCTACGACCCCGTAGGTACGCAGTATTTT. This gives the protein CASSYDPVGTQYF.

The count of this clone is one. The chain links TRBV6-5 to TRBJ1-1; TRBD1 is a possible D gene (5 bases). This CDR3 spans 13 amino acids. Trimming stripped 6 bases from V and 1 base from J, with 9 bases between. Germline V gene data show CDR1 as MNHEY and CDR2 as SVGAGI. The CDR3 protein is CASSPTENTEAFF. The DNA of the CDR3 is TGTGCCAGCAGCCCGACAGAGAACACTGAAGCTTTCTTT.

The V gene is TRBV14, the J gene TRBJ1-2; D gene ambiguous. The CDR3 has 14 residues. Germline V CDR1 and CDR2: SGHDN, FVKESK. Trimming left V 1 base short and J 4 bases short, with 10 bases between. The CDR3 here is CASSQGTGPYGYTF. The DNA of the CDR3 is TGTGCCAGCAGCCAAGGGACCGGTCCCTATGGCTACACCTTC.

This chain joins TRBV27 and TRBJ2-3, with 8 nucleotides matching TRBD1. The CDR3 covers 18 residues. V shed 4 bases, J shed 5 bases, and the junction held 17 bases outside the gene matches. Germline CDR1 MNHEY, CDR2 SMNVEV (reference sequence). In DNA, the CDR3 is TGTGCCAGCAGTTATGGGCCATCCGGGACAGGAAAGGGAGATACGCAGTATTTT. It encodes CASSYGPSGTGKGDTQYF.

V gene TRBV5-1 combines with J gene TRBJ2-1; no clear D. CDR3 length: 16 residues. The germline V gene has CDR1 SGHRS and CDR2 YFSETQ. V was clipped by 0 bases and J by 0 bases, with 10 bases between them. The CDR3 loop reads CASSLVGISSYNEQFF. The CDR3 region has the DNA TGCGCCAGCAGCTTGGTTGGTATCAGCTCCTACAATGAGCAGTTCTTC. The full variable domain, rest sourced from reference TRBV5-1 and TRBJ2-1, is KAGVTQTPRYLIKTRGQQVTLSCSPISGHRSVSWYQQTPGQGLQFLFEYFSETQRNKGNFPGRFSGRQFSNSRSEMNVSTLELGDSALYLCASSLVGISSYNEQFFGPGTRLTVL.

The chain uses TRBV14 and TRBJ1-4, with 9 bases lining up with TRBD1. V trimming: 0 bases; J trimming: 8 bases; junction bases outside the gene matches: 4. The CDR3 is 15 amino acids. Looked up from germline, CDR1 is SGHDN and CDR2 is FVKESK. CDR3 residues: CASSQETGGGEKLFF. The DNA for the CDR3 is TGTGCCAGCAGCCAAGAAACAGGGGGCGGAGAAAAACTGTTTTTT.